One and the same sample provided the 28 T cell receptor beta chains below, sequenced in a study of neurological immune-mediated disorders. A single record per CDR3 protein comes from TCRdb applying MiXCR to the 5' RACE reads. Of 45,000 to 60,000 distinct CDR3 sequences in the sample, 12% were seen once. Noted time point: longitudinal time-point 3. Material for sequencing was PBMCs. The receptors were sampled from a male donor with HTLV-1-associated myelopathy (HAM/TSP).

Many counts were recorded for this clonotype. The J gene is TRBJ2-2, the V gene TRBV7-8, with TRBD2 as a possible D gene (5 bases). The CDR3 runs to 15 residues. Germline CDR1 is SGHVS and CDR2 is FQNEAQ. V was trimmed by 2 bases and J by 4 bases, leaving 11 bases between them. CDR3 in amino acids: CASSLILRATGELFF. CDR3 bases: TGTGCCAGCAGCTTAATTTTGAGGGCCACCGGGGAGCTGTTTTTT.

In this sample, this clonotype turned up many times. V usage is TRBV6-5 and J usage is TRBJ1-6; 10 bases fit TRBD1. The CDR3 consists of 14 residues. Unmatched junction bases numbered 5, after V lost 6 bases and J lost 9 bases. CDR1 and CDR2 (germline): MNHEY, SVGAGI. Written as DNA, the CDR3 is TGTGCCAGCAGGACCGGGACAGGGGTTTCACCCCTCCACTTT. Its translation is CASRTGTGVSPLHF.

This clonotype was detected many times. The CDR3 DNA follows: TGCGCCAGCAGCCCGGGTAGGCAGGGGGACTCCTACAATGAGCAGTTCTTC. Amino acids: CASSPGRQGDSYNEQFF. The chain combines TRBV5-1 with TRBJ2-1; 7 bases fit TRBD1. V was clipped by 4 bases and J by 0 bases; unmatched bases: 10. In germline, CDR1 is SGHRS, CDR2 YFSETQ. This CDR3 region has 17 residues.

This clonotype has ten or more counts. This sequence joins TRBV5-1 and TRBJ1-5; 10 positions agree with TRBD1. J lost 5 bases, V lost 0 bases, and 8 bases had no gene match. CDR1 and CDR2 from the germline V gene are SGHRS and YFSETQ. The CDR3 length is 17 residues. As DNA, the CDR3 is TGCGCCAGCAGCTTGGTCCCGGCCGGGACAGGGGATCAGCCCCAGCATTTT. Amino acid sequence: CASSLVPAGTGDQPQHF.

This clonotype was detected ten times or more. The chain has TRBV5-1 and TRBJ2-3; a possible D gene is TRBD2 (5 bases). This CDR3 has 15 residues. CDR1 is SGHRS, CDR2 YFSETQ, per germline. V was shortened by 5 bases and J by 3 bases, with 16 bases between the two germline ends. CDR3 sequence (DNA): TGCGCCAGCAGTTTAGCGTTAGGAGAAACAGATACGCAGTATTTT. This encodes CASSLALGETDTQYF. Supplemented by reference TRBV5-1 and TRBJ2-3, the full variable domain reads KAGVTQTPRYLIKTRGQQVTLSCSPISGHRSVSWYQQTPGQGLQFLFEYFSETQRNKGNFPGRFSGRQFSNSRSEMNVSTLELGDSALYLCASSLALGETDTQYFGPGTRLTVL.

In this sample, this clonotype turned up many times. The chain is built from TRBV5-1 and TRBJ1-6, with 10 bases aligning to TRBD1. Per the germline V gene, CDR1 is SGHRS and CDR2 is YFSETQ. CDR3 length equals 17 residues. V shed 1 base and J 6 bases; nucleotides not matched to a gene: 7. The CDR3 DNA reads TGCGCCAGCAGCTTGACATCGACAGGGGGCTCTAATTCACCCCTCCACTTT. Its translation: CASSLTSTGGSNSPLHF.

This chain links TRBV2 with TRBJ1-2, with TRBD1 matching 7 bases. The V segment lost 3 bases and the J segment 7 bases; nucleotides outside the gene matches: 11. Looked up from germline, CDR1 is SNHLY and CDR2 is FYNNEI. There are 15 residues in the CDR3. The CDR3 region is CASSDGTADLGGYTF. The CDR3, as DNA: TGTGCCAGCAGTGATGGGACAGCGGATCTTGGTGGCTACACCTTC.

Ten or more counts support this clonotype. This chain joins TRBV2 and TRBJ2-5; the match to TRBD1 covers 7 bases. CDR1 SNHLY and CDR2 FYNNEI come from the germline V gene. Unmatched junction bases numbered 3, after V lost 6 bases and J lost 2 bases. This CDR3 comprises 13 residues. The DNA of the CDR3 is TGTGCCAGCAGGCGGACAGGACAAGAGACCCAGTACTTC. It encodes CASRRTGQETQYF.

Remarks on this clonotype: One junction end does not reproduce the germline sequence, and a read error may be involved. The J gene is TRBJ1-3, the V gene TRBV7-7; unclear D gene. The CDR3 is 13 residues long. Germline CDR1 reads SSHAT; CDR2 reads FNYEAQ (reference sequence). CDR3 coding DNA: TGTGCCAGCAGCCCGGCTACTGGACACACCATATATTTT. Encoded protein: CASSPATGHTIYF.

This chain links TRBV6-5 with TRBJ1-1; 8 bases line up with TRBD1. CDR1 is MNHEY and CDR2 is SVGAGI in the germline V gene. This CDR3 contains 14 residues. With V trimmed by 5 bases and J by 5 bases, 7 bases remained unmatched. CDR3 region: CASSQTGVGTEAFF. CDR3 nucleotide sequence: TGTGCCAGCAGTCAGACAGGGGTTGGGACTGAAGCTTTCTTT.

Ten or more counts support this clonotype. The V call is TRBV20-1, the J call TRBJ1-3; D unclear. The germline CDR1 and CDR2 sequences are DFQATT and SNEGSKA (reference sequence). V was cut by 4 bases and J by 0 bases, with 7 bases left in between. This CDR3 has 13 amino acids. This CDR3 reads CSAINVSGNTIYF. The CDR3 DNA sequence: TGCAGTGCTATTAATGTCTCTGGAAACACCATATATTTT.

This clonotype appeared many times. This sequence joins TRBV12-3 or TRBV12-4 and TRBJ1-1; 8 bases are a match to TRBD1. This CDR3 spans 13 amino acids. Trimming removed 6 bases from V and 3 bases from J; junction bases left unmatched: 3. CDR3 sequence (DNA): TGTGCCAGCAGCTTGGGACAGGACACTGAAGCTTTCTTT. Translating it yields CASSLGQDTEAFF.

This clonotype has a count of ten or more. The chain is built from TRBV7-8 and TRBJ2-7; 8 nucleotides agree with TRBD2. This CDR3 has 17 residues. Germline V lookup: CDR1 SGHVS, CDR2 FQNEAQ. The junction had 13 bases not matched to a gene; V was cut back by 4 bases and J by 2 bases. As DNA, the CDR3 is TGTGCCAGCAGCTCGCGAGCGGGGGCCAATGCGGCCTACGAGCAGTACTTC. It specifies CASSSRAGANAAYEQYF.

This clonotype was seen only once. Here the CDR3 omits its conserved ending phenylalanine or tryptophan, so a read error is the likely source. This sequence joins TRBV5-1 and TRBJ1-4; no clear D. This CDR3 is 13 amino acids long. Per the germline V gene, CDR1 is SGHRS and CDR2 is YFSETQ. V was pared by 8 bases and J by 8 bases, with 16 bases between. The CDR3 nucleotides read TGCGCCAGTAGGATGGCAGGACTAGAAAAACTGTTTGTT. Protein: CASRMAGLEKLFV.

This clonotype was seen at least ten times. The chain has TRBV6-2 or TRBV6-3 and TRBJ2-2, with TRBD2 as a possible D gene (6 bases). V lost 5 bases and J 6 bases, leaving 19 bases between the germline ends. The CDR3 length is 16 residues. From germline, CDR1 is MNHEY and CDR2 SVGEGT. The CDR3 loop reads CASSPSGVVFAGELFF. The CDR3 nucleotides read TGTGCCAGCAGTCCATCGGGGGTCGTTTTCGCCGGGGAGCTGTTTTTT.

This clonotype was observed at least ten times. The chain couples TRBV5-6 to TRBJ1-2; 7 positions agree with TRBD1. V gave up 2 bases and J gave up 1 base; unmatched junction bases: 8. The CDR3 spans 16 residues. Germline V gene sequence: CDR1 SGHDT, CDR2 YYEEEE. CDR3 region: CASSFVGTVYNYGYTF. The DNA of the CDR3 is TGTGCCAGCAGCTTTGTCGGGACAGTATATAACTATGGCTACACCTTC. The variable domain in full, with the rest retrieved from reference TRBV5-6 and TRBJ1-2, is DAGVTQSPTHLIKTRGQQVTLRCSPKSGHDTVSWYQQALGQGPQFIFQYYEEEERQRGNFPDRFSGHQFPNYSSELNVNALLLGDSALYLCASSFVGTVYNYGYTFGSGTRLTVV.

The V gene is TRBV9, the J gene TRBJ2-1; tentatively, D is TRBD1 (5 bases). The V end was cut by 4 bases, the J end by 3 bases, with 11 bases between. The CDR3 runs 14 residues. CDR1 SGDLS and CDR2 YYNGEE come from the germline V gene. The CDR3 spells CASSPQGNYNEQFF. CDR3 nucleotide sequence: TGTGCCAGCAGCCCGCAGGGAAACTACAATGAGCAGTTCTTC.

This clonotype has a count of ten or more. J is TRBJ2-1 and V is TRBV28, with 8 nucleotides matching TRBD2. The V segment lost 4 bases and the J segment 6 bases; nucleotides outside the gene matches: 8. The CDR3 has 15 amino acids. Per the germline V gene, CDR1 is MDHEN and CDR2 is SYDVKM. CDR3 sequence reads: CASSSPGGAGNEQFF. Written as DNA, the CDR3 is TGTGCCAGCAGTTCCCCCGGGGGGGCGGGCAATGAGCAGTTCTTC.

This clonotype has ten or more counts. This rearrangement joins TRBV4-2 to TRBJ2-2, with D tentatively TRBD2 (5 bases). This CDR3 comprises 15 residues. CDR1 is LGHNA and CDR2 is YNFKEQ in the germline V gene. V gave up 4 bases and J gave up 6 bases, with 15 bases separating them. CDR3 region: CASSPLIGLAGELFF. In DNA, the CDR3 is TGTGCCAGCAGCCCGTTAATCGGACTCGCCGGGGAGCTGTTTTTT.

This clonotype occurred many times. The chain joins TRBV10-3 to TRBJ1-5; no clear D. This CDR3 contains 15 residues. The ends were cut back, 3 bases at V and 0 bases at J, with 9 bases in the middle. Germline CDR1 and CDR2: ENHRY and SYGVKD. DNA for the CDR3: TGTGCCATCAGTGAAGAACTCTATAGCAATCAGCCCCAGCATTTT. The encoded protein is CAISEELYSNQPQHF.

This clonotype was counted between two and nine times. The genes are TRBV29-1 and TRBJ2-5, with D uncertain. Germline V gene sequence: CDR1 SQVTM, CDR2 ANQGSEA. This CDR3 is built from 10 residues. Trimming took 5 bases from V and 4 from J, leaving 5 bases between them. The DNA for the CDR3 is TGCAGCGTTTTTGGAGAGACCCAGTACTTC. This sequence encodes CSVFGETQYF.

This clonotype was seen ten or more times. The chain joins TRBV20-1 to TRBJ1-5; TRBD1 might be the D (6 bases). The ends were cut back, 6 bases at V and 6 bases at J, with 18 bases in the middle. Germline V lookup: CDR1 DFQATT, CDR2 SNEGSKA (reference sequence). The CDR3 covers 14 residues. CDR3 in DNA: TGCAGTGCGAGGACGGGCACAGGGATTCAGCCCCAGCATTTT. It yields the protein CSARTGTGIQPQHF.

This clonotype was recorded many times. V and J are TRBV5-1 and TRBJ2-1, with a weak D call TRBD2 (6 bases). V lost 5 bases to trimming and J lost 0 bases, with 15 bases between them. The CDR3 spans 16 residues. CDR1 is SGHRS and CDR2 is YFSETQ in the germline V gene. Written as DNA, the CDR3 is TGCGCCAGCAGTCTAGGACTAAAGAGCTCCTACAATGAGCAGTTCTTC. It is translated as CASSLGLKSSYNEQFF.

This clonotype was observed many times. The chain carries TRBV5-1 and TRBJ2-5; 7 bases match TRBD2. The junction had 7 bases not matched to a gene; V was cut back by 7 bases and J by 1 base. Germline V gene lookup returns CDR1 SGHRS and CDR2 YFSETQ. This CDR3 comprises 14 residues. This CDR3 is CASGPGTIQETQYF. The CDR3 bases are TGCGCCAGCGGCCCGGGGACTATCCAAGAGACCCAGTACTTC. Filled out from reference TRBV5-1 and TRBJ2-5, the complete variable domain reads KAGVTQTPRYLIKTRGQQVTLSCSPISGHRSVSWYQQTPGQGLQFLFEYFSETQRNKGNFPGRFSGRQFSNSRSEMNVSTLELGDSALYLCASGPGTIQETQYFGPGTRLLVL.

In its sample, this clonotype was seen many times. The CDR3, as DNA: TGCAGTGCTAGAGGGGTGGGATCCGATACTTATCAGCCCCAGCATTTT. Encoded protein: CSARGVGSDTYQPQHF. The chain recombines TRBV20-1 with TRBJ1-5; D call uncertain. With 1 base removed from V and 5 bases from J, the gap between germline ends came to 18 bases. Germline values: CDR1 DFQATT, CDR2 SNEGSKA (reference sequence). This CDR3 contains 16 residues.

This clonotype has at least ten counts. CDR3 region: CASSQVLPSGGFGMGNTDTQYF. The CDR3 DNA sequence: TGTGCCAGCAGCCAAGTTCTGCCGAGCGGGGGATTTGGGATGGGAAACACAGATACGCAGTATTTT. The genes are TRBV4-2 and TRBJ2-3, with 8 bases matching TRBD2. Germline CDR1 reads LGHNA; CDR2 reads YNFKEQ. This CDR3 has 22 amino acids. J lost 2 bases, V lost 1 base, and 23 bases had no gene match.

The V call is TRBV10-3, the J call TRBJ2-3; D possibly uses TRBD1 or TRBD2 (5 bases each). Trimming took 9 bases from V and 1 from J, leaving 17 bases between them. In germline, CDR1 is ENHRY, CDR2 SYGVKD. The CDR3 has 15 residues. The CDR3 sequence: CAISRDKGGTDTQYF. DNA for the CDR3: TGTGCCATATCGAGGGATAAAGGGGGCACAGATACGCAGTATTTT.

There are many counts of this clonotype. This chain connects TRBV18 to TRBJ1-5, with 9 bases identical to TRBD1. The junction had 5 bases not matched to a gene; V was cut back by 6 bases and J by 5 bases. The V gene's germline CDR1 is KGHSH and CDR2 LQKENI. The CDR3 contains 14 residues. CDR3 DNA sequence: TGTGCCAGCTCCCTGACAGGGGGTGATCAGCCCCAGCATTTT. Translated: CASSLTGGDQPQHF. The whole variable domain, remainder taken from reference TRBV18 and TRBJ1-5, is NAGVMQNPRHLVRRRGQEARLRCSPMKGHSHVYWYRQLPEEGLKFMVYLQKENIIDESGMPKERFSAEFPKEGPSILRIQQVVRGDSAAYFCASSLTGGDQPQHFGDGTRLSIL.